This paragraph covers one T cell receptor (beta chain) sequence. What it binds is not known. Gene names refer to mouse genes. The read is 1 residue too short to cover the CDR3 end, so that end is filled in from the germline J gene. This CDR3 has 13 amino acids. CDR1 SGHSA and CDR2 FRNQAP come from the germline V gene. V gave up 7 bases and J gave up 6 bases; unmatched junction bases: 3. Noted time point: mouse harvest day 7 after allogeneic transplant. The graft held 10^6 splenic CD5+ T cells and 10^7 T-cell-depleted bone marrow cells. This record belongs to a study of tissue T cells after allogeneic stem cell transplantation. Whole-study results and caveats: Tissue-detected TCR repertoire was only partly captured by blood and spleen T cells. Anatomically similar tissues had similar TCR repertoires within each patient.

The table came from immunoSEQ multiplex PCR; TCRdb's copy has only in-frame clones and leaves some out. This sample has around 7,000 clones, with roughly half found just once. The receptor comes from a female BALB/c mouse given C57BL/6 T cells with graft-versus-host disease after an allogeneic hematopoietic cell transplant. The rearrangement uses TRBV16 and TRBJ2-1; 10 nucleotides line up with TRBD2. The sequencing sample was made of lymph node tissue. CDR3 DNA (partial): TGTGCAAGCACTGACTGGGGGGTTGCTGAGCAGTTC. It is translated as CASTDWGVAEQF. The full CDR3 protein reads CASTDWGVAEQFF.